This T cell receptor beta chain was documented in a study of shared T cell receptors in the human thymus. This table comes from immunoSEQ multiplex PCR, and its TCRdb copy is limited to in-frame clones, with some not included. The repertoire holds hundreds of thousands of clones, with 87% as singletons. CDR3 length: 17 residues. From germline, CDR1 is MNHNS and CDR2 SASEGT. Germline trimming cut 1 base from V and 3 bases from J; bases unmatched to any gene: 9. Separately, the same data were catalogued under a study of human thymus T cells.

This chain links TRBV6-1 with TRBJ1-2, with 9 bases aligning to TRBD1. The source material was thymocytes. This receptor was obtained from a boy less than two years old with a congenital heart defect. CDR3 region: CASSEEGQGPRDYGYTF. The CDR3 region has the DNA TGTGCCAGCAGTGAAGAGGGACAGGGACCCCGCGACTATGGCTACACCTTC.